This T cell receptor beta chain derives from a study of T cells in localized non-small cell lung cancer. Findings of the study overall: Longer overall survival accompanied higher blood T cell density. Heterogeneity stays possible, as sequencing covered only one tumor region. Median detection of top 100 tumor clones in adjacent lung was around 60 clones. The study found T cell clonality highest in uninvolved adjacent lung, above tumor.

CDR3 length equals 15 residues. The germline gives CDR1 SQVTM, CDR2 ANQGSEA. V lost 8 bases and J 0 bases, leaving 17 bases between the germline ends. The repertoire was sequenced with immunoSEQ multiplex PCR; TCRdb's copy has only in-frame clones and lacks some. The sample lists some 17,000 clones; about 83% were seen once. Of note for this clone: The antigen is not known.

The TCR sequence derives from a male donor older than 55 with stage III lung adenocarcinoma. This chain links TRBV29-1 with TRBJ2-1; D not certain. Specimen: peripheral blood, collected before any cancer treatment. CDR3 amino acids: CSINPSRFSYNEQFF. For the CDR3, the DNA is TGCAGCATCAACCCCTCCAGATTCTCCTACAATGAGCAGTTCTTC.